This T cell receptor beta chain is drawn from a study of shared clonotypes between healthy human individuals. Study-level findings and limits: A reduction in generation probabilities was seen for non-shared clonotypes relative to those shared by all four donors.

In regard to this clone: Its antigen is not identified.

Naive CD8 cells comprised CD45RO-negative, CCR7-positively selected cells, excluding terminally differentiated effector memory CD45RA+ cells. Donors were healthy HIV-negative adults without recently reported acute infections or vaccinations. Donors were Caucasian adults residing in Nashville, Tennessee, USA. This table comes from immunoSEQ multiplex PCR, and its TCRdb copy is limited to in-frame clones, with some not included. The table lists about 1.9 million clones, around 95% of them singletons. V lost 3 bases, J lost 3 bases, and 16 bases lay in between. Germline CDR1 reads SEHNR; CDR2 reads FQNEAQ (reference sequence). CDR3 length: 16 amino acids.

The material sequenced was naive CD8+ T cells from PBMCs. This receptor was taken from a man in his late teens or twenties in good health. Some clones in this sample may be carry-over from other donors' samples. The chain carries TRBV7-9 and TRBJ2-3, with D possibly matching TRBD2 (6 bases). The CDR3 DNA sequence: TGTGCCAGCAGCTTTGCAGGGAAGGAGGGGACAGATACGCAGTATTTT. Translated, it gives CASSFAGKEGTDTQYF.